The entry below gives a single T cell receptor (beta chain) sequence along with its context. Its target antigen remains unknown. The record has no base qualities; no much larger clone is one base away. This record belongs to a study of cytomegalovirus exposure and HLA in healthy donors (dated by TCRdb to 2017 to 2019). Some background on the complete study: According to a later analysis, one platform produced both the approximately 110 validation repertoires and the 666 repertoires of the first cohort. To predict cytomegalovirus infection status, the study combined high-throughput TCR immunosequencing, statistical association of individual TCRs with disease status, and machine learning. Along with the approximately 700-subject first cohort, a separate validation cohort of around 110 different subjects was used. The study aimed to test whether cataloging public T cell receptors could reveal signatures of past pathogen exposure. The paper's findings and limits, for the study overall: The validation cohort had no HLA typing available for a later analysis, so co-occurrence within that cohort was assessed over all 130 or so repertoires. In the study, 150 to 200 TCR beta chains were listed as associated with cytomegalovirus. While some public TCRs were present in many individuals, most TCR sequences turned up only very rarely across donors. Three of the identified cytomegalovirus-associated TCR beta chains were confirmed in vitro to be specific for cytomegalovirus antigens. The authors suggested that the approach could potentially be extended to other disease states and immunological phenotypes. In both the original and validation cohorts, the classifier was reported to diagnose cytomegalovirus status with high specificity and sensitivity. In a later analysis, TCRs clustered in the first cohort were found to also tend to co-occur in the roughly 120 validation repertoires, with about 93% of cluster scores above 0.

Relative to germline, V is missing 5 bases and J is missing 0 bases, with 6 bases of the junction outside any gene match. Via the germline V gene (reference sequence), CDR1 is SGHNT and CDR2 YYREEE. From its cysteine to its phenylalanine, the CDR3 spans 15 amino acids. The CDR3 DNA has 45 bases and is translated from base 1. Preparation of the library involved the immunoSEQ multiplex PCR assay. Per the original workflow: To diagnose cytomegalovirus status from the catalog of TCR beta chain sequences, a statistical classification framework was built. The immuneACCESS repertoire file appears here via TCRdb, limited to in-frame rearrangements. These files lack a portion of the clones; in checked studies, under half of the deficit traces to unresolved V genes, and the cause of the others is not known. V and J calls and clone size are those listed in that table; D and trimming were worked out from the DNA. In this sample the table shows around 130,000 clones, nearly 90% of which occur a single time. About 3.7% of the sample rests with the top ten.

Donors formed part of the validation cohort, which comprised fewer than 150 subjects and was distinct from the first cohort of under 850 subjects. The source material was PBMCs. This chain is built from TRBV5-4 and TRBJ1-1; the central 8 bases match TRBD1. This clonotype originated in a man aged 25 to 40 in good health and CMV-seronegative. The base sequence is TGTGCCAGCAGGGGGGCAGGGGGCATGAACACTGAAGCTTTCTTT. Its translation is CASRGAGGMNTEAFF.